Listed here are 5 T cell receptor beta chains from one sample, sequenced in a study of T cells in Graves' hyperthyroidism and ophthalmopathy. Amplification of TCR beta CDR3 regions used RNA as the template. The TCR CDR3 first-round RT-PCR relied on the HTBI primer set. In TCRdb, the multiplex PCR reads were re-called with MiXCR into one record per CDR3 protein. This table holds a few hundred thousand distinct CDR3 sequences, 20% to 25% found once. Sequences were obtained from blood. The receptors shown here come from a man younger than 30 with Graves' hyperthyroidism.

This clonotype was counted many times. One end of the junction varies from germline; a read error may be responsible. This sequence joins TRBV6-4 and TRBJ1-3, with D perhaps TRBD1 (5 bases). Germline loops: CDR1 MRHNA, CDR2 SNTAGT. This CDR3 spans 15 amino acids. CDR3 coding DNA: TGTGCCAGCAGTCGTACAGGCCTAACTGGAGACACCATATATTTT. As protein: CASSRTGLTGDTIYF.

There are many counts of this clonotype. The V call is TRBV27, the J call TRBJ1-2; possible D gene TRBD1, 5 bases. Per the germline V gene, CDR1 is MNHEY and CDR2 is SMNVEV (reference sequence). V was cut by 6 bases and J by 7 bases, with 15 bases left in between. This CDR3 is built from 13 residues. CDR3 coding DNA: TGTGCCAGCAGATCCGACAGTTTCGGTGGCTACACCTTC. It is translated as CASRSDSFGGYTF.

Ten or more counts support this clonotype. The chain links TRBV19 to TRBJ2-2; TRBD2 agrees at 8 bases. This CDR3 has 15 amino acids. V shed 1 base, J shed 4 bases, and the junction held 2 bases outside the gene matches. The germline V gene encodes CDR1 LNHDA and CDR2 SQIVND (reference sequence). The CDR3 DNA follows: TGTGCCAGTAGTATAGGCGGGGGGCCCACCGGGGAGCTGTTTTTT. Protein sequence: CASSIGGGPTGELFF.

This clonotype was counted ten times or more. CDR3 nucleotides: TGCAGTGCTAGATATGAGGGGCAGGAGACCCAGTACTTC. Its translation is CSARYEGQETQYF. The V and J genes are TRBV20-1 and TRBJ2-5; D possibly uses TRBD1 or TRBD2 (5 bases each). The CDR3 totals 13 residues. Germline values: CDR1 DFQATT, CDR2 SNEGSKA (reference sequence). V lost 2 bases and J lost 5, with 12 bases in between.

This clonotype was counted at least ten times. The chain uses TRBV20-1 and TRBJ2-7; 10 bases match TRBD1. The length of the CDR3 is 13 residues. Germline-derived CDR1 and CDR2 are DFQATT and SNEGSKA (reference sequence). CDR3 nucleotide sequence: TGCAGCGGACAGGGGGGGGAGCCCTACGAGCAGTACTTC. It encodes CSGQGGEPYEQYF.